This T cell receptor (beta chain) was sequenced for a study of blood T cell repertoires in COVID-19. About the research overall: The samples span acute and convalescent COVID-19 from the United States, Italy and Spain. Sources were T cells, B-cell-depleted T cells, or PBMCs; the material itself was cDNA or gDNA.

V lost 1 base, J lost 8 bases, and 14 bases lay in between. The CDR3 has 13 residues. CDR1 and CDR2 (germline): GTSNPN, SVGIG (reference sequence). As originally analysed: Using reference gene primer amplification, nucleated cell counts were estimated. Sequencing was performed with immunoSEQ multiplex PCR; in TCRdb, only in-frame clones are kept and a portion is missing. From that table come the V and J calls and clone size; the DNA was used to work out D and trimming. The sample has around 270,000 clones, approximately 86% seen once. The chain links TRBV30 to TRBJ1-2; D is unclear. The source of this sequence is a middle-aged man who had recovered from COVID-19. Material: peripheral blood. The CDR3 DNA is TGTGCCTGGAGTGCCACCGACCGAGGGGGCTACACCTTC. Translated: CAWSATDRGGYTF.